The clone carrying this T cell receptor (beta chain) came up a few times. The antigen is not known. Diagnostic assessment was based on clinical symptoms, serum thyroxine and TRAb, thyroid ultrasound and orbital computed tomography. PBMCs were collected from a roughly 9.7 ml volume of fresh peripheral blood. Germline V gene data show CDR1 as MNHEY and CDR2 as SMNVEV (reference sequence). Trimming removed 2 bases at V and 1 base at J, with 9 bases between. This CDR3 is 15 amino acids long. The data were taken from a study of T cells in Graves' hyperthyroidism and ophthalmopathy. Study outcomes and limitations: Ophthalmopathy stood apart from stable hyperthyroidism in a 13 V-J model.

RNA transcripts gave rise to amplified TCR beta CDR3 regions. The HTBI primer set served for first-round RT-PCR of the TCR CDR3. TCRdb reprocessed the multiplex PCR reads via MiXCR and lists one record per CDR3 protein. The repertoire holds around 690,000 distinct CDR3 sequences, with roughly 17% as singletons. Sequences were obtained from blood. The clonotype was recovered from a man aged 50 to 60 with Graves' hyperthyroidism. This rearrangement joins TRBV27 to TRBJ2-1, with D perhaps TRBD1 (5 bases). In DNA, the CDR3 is TGTGCCAGCAGTTTAATCAGGGAATCCTACAATGAGCAGTTCTTC. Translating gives CASSLIRESYNEQFF.